This is a list of T cell receptor beta chains from one sample in a study of blood T cell repertoires in COVID-19. Measured with immunoSEQ multiplex PCR; TCRdb has only the in-frame clones, and not every one. This sample has about 230,000 clones, with 84% found just once. Specimen: peripheral blood. The origin of the receptors is a man aged 40-55 years who had recovered from COVID-19. The CDR3 runs from the conserved cysteine through the conserved F or W. The order of the fields is J gene, V gene, clone size, D gene, CDR3 protein, CDR3 DNA. A D gene is named only where the DNA matches it firmly. Expanded clones get a size class; other rows say once, few or many, or leave the size out.

>TRBJ1-2|TRBV9|.|TRBD1
CASSAHSGTGYGYTF
TGTGCCAGCAGCGCCCATTCGGGGACAGGCTATGGCTACACCTTC
>TRBJ1-4|TRBV27|.|TRBD1
CASGDSRNEKLFF
TGTGCCAGTGGGGACAGCAGAAATGAAAAACTGTTTTTT
>TRBJ2-7|TRBV6-5|.|TRBD1
CASSYRDRGPHEQYF
TGTGCCAGCAGTTACCGGGACAGGGGGCCCCACGAGCAGTACTTC
>TRBJ1-4|TRBV5-8|.|TRBD1
CASSLRTGSEKLFF
TGTGCCAGCAGCTTGAGGACAGGGAGTGAAAAACTGTTTTTT
>TRBJ2-3|TRBV27|.|TRBD1
CASSDRGVTDTQYF
TGTGCCAGCAGTGACAGGGGAGTGACAGATACGCAGTATTTT
>TRBJ2-7|TRBV4-3|.|.
CASSRDREGYEQYF
TGCGCCAGCAGCCGAGACCGGGAAGGCTACGAGCAGTACTTC
>TRBJ1-2|TRBV19|.|.
CASSIPVGSGGAYYGYTF
TGTGCCAGTAGTATACCCGTCGGTTCGGGGGGCGCGTACTATGGCTACACCTTC
>TRBJ1-2|TRBV30|once|.
CAWARGREYYGYTF
TGTGCCTGGGCCCGGGGAAGGGAGTACTATGGCTACACCTTC
>TRBJ2-5|TRBV7-2|.|.
CASSFGEETQYF
TGTGCCAGCAGCTTCGGGGAAGAGACCCAGTACTTC
>TRBJ1-5|TRBV5-6|.|TRBD1
CASSSLSGTGYSNQPQHF
TGTGCCAGCAGCTCCCTTTCCGGGACAGGGTATAGCAATCAGCCCCAGCATTTT
>TRBJ2-2|TRBV6-5|.|.
CASIPANTGELFF
TGTGCCAGCATCCCAGCGAACACCGGGGAGCTGTTTTTT
>TRBJ2-3|TRBV5-8|.|TRBD2
CASSFSGRRTDTQYF
TGTGCCAGCAGCTTTAGCGGGAGAAGGACAGATACGCAGTATTTT
>TRBJ2-6|TRBV6-6|.|.
CASSRRDTELGANVLTF
TGTGCCAGCAGTCGCCGGGACACCGAGTTGGGGGCCAACGTCCTGACTTTC
>TRBJ2-2|TRBV6-2/TRBV6-3|.|TRBD2
CASSYEERGVTGELFF
TGTGCCAGCAGTTACGAGGAGCGGGGGGTCACCGGGGAGCTGTTTTTT
>TRBJ1-2|TRBV4-1|few|.
CASSQYQVGNYGYTF
TGCGCCAGCAGCCAATATCAGGTTGGGAACTATGGCTACACCTTC
>TRBJ2-7|TRBV7-2|.|TRBD1
CASSQWGQGVYEQYF
TGTGCCAGCAGCCAATGGGGACAGGGGGTCTACGAGCAGTACTTC